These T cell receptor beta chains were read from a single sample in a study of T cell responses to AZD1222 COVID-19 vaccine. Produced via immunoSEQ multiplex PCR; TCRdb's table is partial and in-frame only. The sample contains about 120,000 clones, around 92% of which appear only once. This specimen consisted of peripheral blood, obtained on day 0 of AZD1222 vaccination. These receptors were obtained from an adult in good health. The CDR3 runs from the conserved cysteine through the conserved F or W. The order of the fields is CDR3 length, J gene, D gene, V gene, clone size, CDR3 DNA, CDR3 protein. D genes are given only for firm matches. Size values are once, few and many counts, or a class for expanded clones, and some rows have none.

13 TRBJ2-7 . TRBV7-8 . TGTGCCAGCAGCCGCGGGATGACCTACGAGCAGTACTTC CASSRGMTYEQYF
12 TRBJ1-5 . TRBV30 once TGTGCCTGGAGTGAAGGGGGTCAGCCCCAGCATTTT CAWSEGGQPQHF
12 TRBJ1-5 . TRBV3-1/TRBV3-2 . TGTGCCAGCAGCGCGAACAATCAGCCCCAGCATTTT CASSANNQPQHF
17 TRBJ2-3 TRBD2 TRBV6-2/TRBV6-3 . TGTGCCAGCAGTTACTCGGGGGAGGGCTGGACCACAGATACGCAGTATTTT CASSYSGEGWTTDTQYF
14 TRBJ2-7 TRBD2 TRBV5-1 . TGCGCCAGCAGCACTTCCGGGACTAGATCCGCGCAGTACTTC CASSTSGTRSAQYF
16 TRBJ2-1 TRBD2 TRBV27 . TGTGCCAGCAGTCTGTCCGGGACTAGCGGGTTCAATGAGCAGTTCTTC CASSLSGTSGFNEQFF
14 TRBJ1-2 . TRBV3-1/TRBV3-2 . TGTGCCAGCAGCCGTCAACAGGCTAACTATGGCTACACCTTC CASSRQQANYGYTF
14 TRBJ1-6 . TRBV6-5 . TGTGCCAGCAGTAATGAGGGATTGTATTCACCCCTCCACTTT CASSNEGLYSPLHF
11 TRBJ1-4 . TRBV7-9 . TGTGCCAGCGGCCTTTCGGAAAAACTGTTTTTT CASGLSEKLFF
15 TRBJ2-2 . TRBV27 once TGTGCCAGCAGTTTAACAGGGTATTTTGCCGGGGAGCTGTTTTTT CASSLTGYFAGELFF
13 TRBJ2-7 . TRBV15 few TGTGCCACCAGCAGAGTCGGTACCGACGAGCAGTACTTC CATSRVGTDEQYF
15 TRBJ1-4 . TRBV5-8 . TGTGCCAGCAGCCTCTTACAGCGCTCGAATGAAAAACTGTTTTTT CASSLLQRSNEKLFF
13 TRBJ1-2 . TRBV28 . TGTGCCAGCAGTTTAATACGGGTGGATGGCTACACCTTC CASSLIRVDGYTF
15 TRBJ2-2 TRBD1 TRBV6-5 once TGTGCCAGCAGTTACAGGGGGCTTAACACCGGGGAGCTGTTTTTT CASSYRGLNTGELFF
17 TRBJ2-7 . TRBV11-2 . TGTGCCAGCAGCTTATACTTGAGCGGAGGCGTGGGGGGCGAGCAGTACTTC CASSLYLSGGVGGEQYF
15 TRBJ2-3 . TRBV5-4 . TGTGCCAGCAGCTTACTGGCGGGATGGGAAGATACGCAGTATTTT CASSLLAGWEDTQYF
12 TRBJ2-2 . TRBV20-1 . TGCAGTGCTAGTTCGGACGCCGGGGAGCTGTTTTTT CSASSDAGELFF
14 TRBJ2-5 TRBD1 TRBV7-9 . TGTGCCAGCAGCTGGGGACAGGGGACAGAGACCCAGTACTTC CASSWGQGTETQYF
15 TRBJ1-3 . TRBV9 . TGTGCCAGCAGTTCCTGGGGGGTCTCTGGAAACACCATATATTTT CASSSWGVSGNTIYF
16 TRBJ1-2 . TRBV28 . TGTGCCAGCAGTTTAGTTTATCAGGGGAATCCCCAGGGCTACACCTTC CASSLVYQGNPQGYTF
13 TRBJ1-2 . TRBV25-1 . TGTGCCAGCAGTGAGTCCACCTACTATGGCTACACCTTC CASSESTYYGYTF
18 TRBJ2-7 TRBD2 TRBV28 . TGTGCCAGCAGTTTATGGACCCTAAGCGGGAGGGCCTCCTACGAGCAGTACTTC CASSLWTLSGRASYEQYF
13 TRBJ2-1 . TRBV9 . TGTGCCAGCAGCGTAGGCCCGGGTCGTGAGCAGTTCTTC CASSVGPGREQFF
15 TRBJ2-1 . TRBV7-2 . TGTGCCAGCAGCATAAGGGGGGGTAGCTACAATGAGCAGTTCTTC CASSIRGGSYNEQFF
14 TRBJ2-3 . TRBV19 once TGTGCCAGTAGGCGGGACACCGCGACAGATACGCAGTATTTT CASRRDTATDTQYF
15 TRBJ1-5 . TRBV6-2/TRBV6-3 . TGTGCCAGCAGCGGGTGGGCCAGGGGAGGTCAGCCCCAGCATTTT CASSGWARGGQPQHF
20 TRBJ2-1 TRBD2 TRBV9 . TGTGCCAGCAGCGTCTTGCCCTTGGAATTGAGCGGGATAAGCGTCAGTGAGCAGTTCTTC CASSVLPLELSGISVSEQFF
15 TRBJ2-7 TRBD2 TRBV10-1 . TGCGCCAGCAGCGCCGGGACTAGCGGTTCATACGAGCAGTACTTC CASSAGTSGSYEQYF
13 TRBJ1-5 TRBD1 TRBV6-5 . TGTGCCAGCAGTTACCAACAGGGGGAATTCCAGCATTTT CASSYQQGEFQHF
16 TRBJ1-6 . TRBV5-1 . TGCGCCAGCAGCTTGCGGGGGAAGGGAGGTAATTCACCCCTCCACTTT CASSLRGKGGNSPLHF
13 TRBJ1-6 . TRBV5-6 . TGTGCCAGCAGCCCCGAGATTAATTCACCCCTCCACTTT CASSPEINSPLHF
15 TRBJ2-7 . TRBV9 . TGTGCCAGCAGCGTAGCGGTGGCTGACCCCTACGAGCAGTACTTC CASSVAVADPYEQYF
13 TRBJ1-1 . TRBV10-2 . TGCGCCAGCAGGGAACAGCCCTACACTGAAGCTTTCTTT CASREQPYTEAFF
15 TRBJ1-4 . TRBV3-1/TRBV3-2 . TGTGCCAGCAGCCAAGATGGGGGAACTAATGAAAAACTGTTTTTT CASSQDGGTNEKLFF
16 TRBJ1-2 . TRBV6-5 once TGTGCCAGCAGTTCTGCCGGGCCACAATATAACTATGGCTACACCTTC CASSSAGPQYNYGYTF
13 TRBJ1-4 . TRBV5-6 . TGTGCCAGCAGCTTCTACGGCGCTGAAAAACTGTTTTTT CASSFYGAEKLFF
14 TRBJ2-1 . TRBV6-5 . TGTGCCAGCAGTTACTCGGCTAGGAGCGATGAGCAGTTCTTC CASSYSARSDEQFF
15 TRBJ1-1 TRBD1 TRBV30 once TGTGCCTGGAGGCGACCGGGACAGGGTAACGCTGAAGCTTTCTTT CAWRRPGQGNAEAFF
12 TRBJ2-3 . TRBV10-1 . TGCGCCAGCAGTGACAGCACAGATACGCAGTATTTT CASSDSTDTQYF
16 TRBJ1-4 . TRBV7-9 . TGTGCCAGCAGCCTTCGGAATCAAGAACTAAATGAAAAACTGTTTTTT CASSLRNQELNEKLFF
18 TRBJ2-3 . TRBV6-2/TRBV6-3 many TGTGCCAGCAGTTACTCTCCCGAGGACTTGGGGAGTAGAGATACGCAGTATTTT CASSYSPEDLGSRDTQYF
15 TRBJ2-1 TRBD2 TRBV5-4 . TGTGCCAGCAACCCGGGACTAAGCTCCTACAATGAGCAGTTCTTC CASNPGLSSYNEQFF
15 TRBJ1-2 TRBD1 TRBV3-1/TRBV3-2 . TGTGCCAGCAGCCAAGCAACAGGGGGGAACTATGGCTACACCTTC CASSQATGGNYGYTF
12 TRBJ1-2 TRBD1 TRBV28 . TGTGCCAGCAGACTGACAGGGAAGAGCTACACCTTC CASRLTGKSYTF
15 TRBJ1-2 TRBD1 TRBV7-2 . TGTGCCAGCAGCTCATCCGGGACAGACAACTATGGCTACACCTTC CASSSSGTDNYGYTF
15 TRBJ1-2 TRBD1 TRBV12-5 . TGTGCTAGTGGCTTTGGACAGGAGACCAACTATGGCTACACCTTC CASGFGQETNYGYTF
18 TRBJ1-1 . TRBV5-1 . TGCGCCAGCAGCTTGGGGGTCGGGTCAGGGGCTGCGAACACTGAAGCTTTCTTT CASSLGVGSGAANTEAFF
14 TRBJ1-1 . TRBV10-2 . TGCGCCAGCAGTGAGCAGCAGTTGAACACTGAAGCTTTCTTT CASSEQQLNTEAFF
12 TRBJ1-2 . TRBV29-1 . TGCAGCGTGTTGACAGAGGGCAATGGCTACACCTTC CSVLTEGNGYTF
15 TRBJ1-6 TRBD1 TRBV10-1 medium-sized TGCGCCAGCAGTGAGTCAACAGGGGATAATTCACCCCTCCACTTT CASSESTGDNSPLHF
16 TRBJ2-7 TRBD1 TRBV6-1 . TGTGCCAGCAGTGCCCCCGGGACAGGGGTCTCCTACGAGCAGTACTTC CASSAPGTGVSYEQYF
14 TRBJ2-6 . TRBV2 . TGTGCCAGCCTAAGGGTAGCAGGGGCCAACGTCCTGACTTTC CASLRVAGANVLTF
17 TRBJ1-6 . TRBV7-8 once TGTGCCAGCAGTCCCCAAGGAGTCCCCGGTTTTAATTCACCCCTCCACTTT CASSPQGVPGFNSPLHF
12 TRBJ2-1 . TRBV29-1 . TGCAGCGTTGTTAGCTCCTACAATGAGCAGTTCTTC CSVVSSYNEQFF
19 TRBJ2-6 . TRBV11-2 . TGTGCCAGCAGCTTATCGACGGCGGGGTGGGGCTCTGGGGCCAACGTCCTGACTTTC CASSLSTAGWGSGANVLTF
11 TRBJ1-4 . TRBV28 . TGTGCCAGCAGAGCGGGTGAAAAACTGTTTTTT CASRAGEKLFF
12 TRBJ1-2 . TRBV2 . TGTGCCAGCAGGATAGGAGGTCTTGGCTACACCTTC CASRIGGLGYTF